The T cell receptor (beta chain) described here comes from a study of blood T cells in healthy people across ages. Study background: The capture of about one barcoded beta molecule per two T cells was achieved by template switching.

Findings of the study overall: A greater number of naive CD4+ cells and higher diversity distinguished long-lived donors from aged donors.

The CDR3 spans 14 residues. Trimming pared 3 bases from V and 5 bases from J, leaving 14 bases between. From germline, CDR1 is SGHVS and CDR2 FNYEAQ. Isolated per sample were at least 7 million PBMCs. Together with a sample-barcoded 5' primer, a J-beta primer mix was included in a second PCR lasting about 7 to 12 cycles. Every cDNA was tagged by a template-switch adaptor with 12 random nucleotides. One entry per CDR3 protein results from TCRdb running MiXCR on the 5' RACE reads. Among about 700,000 distinct CDR3 sequences listed, about 34% were seen once. The sample holds many counts of this clonotype. No antigen is known for it.

The specimen was blood. V is TRBV7-6 and J is TRBJ2-7, with D tentatively TRBD2 (6 bases). The TCR originated in a woman aged 80 or over in good health. For the CDR3, the DNA is TGTGCCAGCAGCTTGGGGGGAGGAGCAGACGAGCAGTACTTC. It encodes CASSLGGGADEQYF. Filled out from reference TRBV7-6 and TRBJ2-7, the complete variable domain reads GAGVSQSPRYKVTKRGQDVALRCDPISGHVSLYWYRQALGQGPEFLTYFNYEAQQDKSGLPNDRFSAERPEGSISTLTIQRTEQRDSAMYRCASSLGGGADEQYFGPGTRLTVT.